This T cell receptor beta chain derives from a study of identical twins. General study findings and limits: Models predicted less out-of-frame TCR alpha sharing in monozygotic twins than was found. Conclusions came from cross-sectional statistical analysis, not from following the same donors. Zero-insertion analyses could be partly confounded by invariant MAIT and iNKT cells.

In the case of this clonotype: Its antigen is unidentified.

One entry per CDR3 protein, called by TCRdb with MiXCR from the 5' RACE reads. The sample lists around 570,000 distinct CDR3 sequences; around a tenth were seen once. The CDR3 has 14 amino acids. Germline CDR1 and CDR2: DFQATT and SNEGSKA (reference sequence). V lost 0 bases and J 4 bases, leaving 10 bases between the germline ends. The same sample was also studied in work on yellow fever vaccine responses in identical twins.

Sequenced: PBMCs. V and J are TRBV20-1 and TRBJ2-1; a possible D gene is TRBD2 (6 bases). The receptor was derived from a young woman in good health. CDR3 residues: CSARDLALYNEQFF. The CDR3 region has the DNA TGCAGTGCTAGAGATCTAGCGCTGTACAATGAGCAGTTCTTC.